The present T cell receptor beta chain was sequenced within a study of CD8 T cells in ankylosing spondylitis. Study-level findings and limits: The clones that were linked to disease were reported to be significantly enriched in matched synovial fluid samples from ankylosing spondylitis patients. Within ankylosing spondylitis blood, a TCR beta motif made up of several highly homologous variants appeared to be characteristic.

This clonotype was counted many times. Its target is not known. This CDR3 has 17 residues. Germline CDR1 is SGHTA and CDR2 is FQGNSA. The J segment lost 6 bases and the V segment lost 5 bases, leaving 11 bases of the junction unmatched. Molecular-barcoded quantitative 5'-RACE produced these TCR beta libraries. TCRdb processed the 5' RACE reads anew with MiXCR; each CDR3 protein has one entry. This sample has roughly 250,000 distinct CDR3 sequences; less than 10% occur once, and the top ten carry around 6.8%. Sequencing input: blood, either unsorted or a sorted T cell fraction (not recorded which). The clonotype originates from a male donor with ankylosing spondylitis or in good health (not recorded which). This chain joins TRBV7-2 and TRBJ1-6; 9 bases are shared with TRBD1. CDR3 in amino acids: CASSPHRAGQGNSPLHF. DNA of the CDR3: TGTGCCAGCAGCCCTCACCGGGCGGGACAGGGTAATTCACCCCTCCACTTT.